This is a list of T cell receptor beta chains from one sample in a study of T cells in Graves' hyperthyroidism and ophthalmopathy. From the multiplex PCR reads, TCRdb called clonotypes with MiXCR, one entry per CDR3 protein. This sample has some 550,000 distinct CDR3 sequences, with more than 15% found just once. The sample taken for sequencing was blood. The receptors originated from a woman between 40 and 50 years old with Graves' ophthalmopathy. Each CDR3 is given without its conserved first and last residue.

>TRBV6-2/TRBV6-3|TRBJ2-7
ASRGLAGPEQY
>TRBV20-1|TRBJ2-2
SARGDWDTGELF
>TRBV7-9|TRBJ1-2
ASSLVEGYT
>TRBV28|TRBJ2-7
ASSLYRDYEQY
>TRBV2|TRBJ1-6
ASSFQGRSPLH
>TRBV20-1|TRBJ2-3
SARDKRGGTDTQY
>TRBV11-2|TRBJ2-7
ASSRLRGGGSYEQY
>TRBV4-1|TRBJ2-7
ASSQDPGNYEQY
>TRBV20-1|TRBJ1-4
SAPFEKLF
>TRBV7-9|TRBJ1-1
ASSSWGGLNTEAF
>TRBV20-1|TRBJ2-3
SASRREGPTDTQY
>TRBV3-1|TRBJ1-6
ASSQVGGQGNSPLH
>TRBV28|TRBJ2-3
ATQGYYTDTQY
>TRBV27|TRBJ1-6
ASSSGAYNSPLH
>TRBV4-1|TRBJ2-7
ASSQVLGQGATEQY